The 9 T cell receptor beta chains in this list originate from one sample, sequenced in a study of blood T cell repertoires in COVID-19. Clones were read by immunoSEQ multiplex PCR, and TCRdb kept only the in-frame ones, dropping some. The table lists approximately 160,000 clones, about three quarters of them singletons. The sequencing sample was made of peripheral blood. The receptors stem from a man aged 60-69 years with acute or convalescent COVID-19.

DNA for the CDR3: TGTGCCTGGAGCTCCGGTGCAACTAATGAAAAACTGTTTTTT. Its translation is CAWSSGATNEKLFF. V gene TRBV30 combines with J gene TRBJ1-4, with unresolved D. The CDR3 is 14 amino acids. From germline, CDR1 is GTSNPN and CDR2 SVGIG (reference sequence). Trimming cost V 3 bases and J 0 bases, with 8 bases left between them.

For the CDR3, the DNA is TGTGCCACCAGGGAGGGTAGGGGGGGTCAGCCCCAGCATTTT. As protein: CATREGRGGQPQHF. The rearrangement uses TRBV24-1 and TRBJ1-5, with D tentatively TRBD1 (6 bases). The CDR3 loop spans 14 amino acids. The germline CDR1 and CDR2 sequences are KGHDR and SFDVKD. V was clipped by 7 bases and J by 6 bases, with 15 bases between them.

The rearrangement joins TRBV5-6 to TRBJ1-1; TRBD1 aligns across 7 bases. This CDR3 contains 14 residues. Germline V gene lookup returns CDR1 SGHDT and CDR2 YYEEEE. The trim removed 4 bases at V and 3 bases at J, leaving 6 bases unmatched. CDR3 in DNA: TGTGCCAGCAGCCCCGGGACAGCAGACACTGAAGCTTTCTTT. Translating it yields CASSPGTADTEAFF.

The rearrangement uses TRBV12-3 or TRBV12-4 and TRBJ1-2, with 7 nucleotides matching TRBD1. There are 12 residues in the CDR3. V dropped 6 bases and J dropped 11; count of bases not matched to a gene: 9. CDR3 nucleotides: TGTGCCAGCAGCCCCCACCGACAGGGATACACCTTC. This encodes CASSPHRQGYTF.

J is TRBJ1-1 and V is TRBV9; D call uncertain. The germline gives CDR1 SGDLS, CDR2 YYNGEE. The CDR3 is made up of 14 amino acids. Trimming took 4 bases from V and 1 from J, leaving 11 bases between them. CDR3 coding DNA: TGTGCCAGCAGCACCCGTCCAGAGAACACTGAAGCTTTCTTT. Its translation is CASSTRPENTEAFF.

The CDR3 loop reads CASSSKSGGQPQHF. Written as DNA, the CDR3 is TGTGCCAGTAGTAGTAAATCGGGTGGTCAGCCCCAGCATTTT. This chain connects TRBV19 to TRBJ1-5; D gene ambiguous. The V end lost 4 bases, the J end lost 6 bases, and 13 bases lay between the germline ends. Germline lookup yields CDR1 LNHDA and CDR2 SQIVND (reference sequence). The CDR3 spans 14 residues.

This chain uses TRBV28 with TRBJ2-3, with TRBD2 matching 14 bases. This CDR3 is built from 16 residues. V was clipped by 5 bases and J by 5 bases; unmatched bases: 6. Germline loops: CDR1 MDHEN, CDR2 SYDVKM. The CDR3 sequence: CASSGLAGGRGDTQYF. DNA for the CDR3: TGTGCCAGCAGTGGACTAGCGGGGGGCCGGGGAGATACGCAGTATTTT.

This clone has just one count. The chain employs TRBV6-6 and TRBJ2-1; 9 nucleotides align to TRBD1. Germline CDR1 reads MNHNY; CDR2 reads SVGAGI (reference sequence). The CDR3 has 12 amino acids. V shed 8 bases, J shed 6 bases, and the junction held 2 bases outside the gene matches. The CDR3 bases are TGTGCCAGCGCGGGACAGGGCAATGAGCAGTTCTTC. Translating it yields CASAGQGNEQFF.

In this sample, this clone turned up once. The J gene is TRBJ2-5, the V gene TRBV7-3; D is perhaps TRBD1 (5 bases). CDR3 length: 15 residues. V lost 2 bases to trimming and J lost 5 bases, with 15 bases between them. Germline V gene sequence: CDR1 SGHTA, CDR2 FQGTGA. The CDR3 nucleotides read TGTGCCAGCAGCTTATTAGGGGCCAGTAGGGAGACCCAGTACTTC. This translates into CASSLLGASRETQYF.